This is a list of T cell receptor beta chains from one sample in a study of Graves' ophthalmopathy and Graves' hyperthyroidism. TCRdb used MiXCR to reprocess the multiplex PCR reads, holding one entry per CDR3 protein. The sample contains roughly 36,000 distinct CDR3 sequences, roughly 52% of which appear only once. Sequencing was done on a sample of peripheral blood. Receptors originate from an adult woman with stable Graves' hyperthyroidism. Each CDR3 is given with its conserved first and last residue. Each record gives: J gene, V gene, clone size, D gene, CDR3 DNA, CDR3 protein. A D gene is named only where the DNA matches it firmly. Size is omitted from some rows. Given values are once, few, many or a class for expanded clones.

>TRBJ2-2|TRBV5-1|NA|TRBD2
TGCGCCAGCAGCTCGACTAGCGCCACCGGGGAGCTGTTTTTT
CASSSTSATGELFF
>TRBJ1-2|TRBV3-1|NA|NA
TGTGCCAGCAGCCTAAACGGTGGACCACGCTACACCTTC
CASSLNGGPRYTF
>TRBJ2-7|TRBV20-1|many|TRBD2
TGCAGTGCAAGGGACTATACCTACGAGCAGTACTTC
CSARDYTYEQYF
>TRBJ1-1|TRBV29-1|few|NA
TGCAGCGTTGAAGGACCGCGCAACACTGAAGCTTTCTTT
CSVEGPRNTEAFF
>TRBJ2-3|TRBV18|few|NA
TGTGCCAGCTCAGTGAACAGGGAGGCGCAGTATTTT
CASSVNREAQYF
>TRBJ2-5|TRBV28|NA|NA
TGTGCCAGCAGCCCCCGTTATCCAGCGGAGGGGACCCAGTACTTC
CASSPRYPAEGTQYF
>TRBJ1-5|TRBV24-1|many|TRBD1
TGTGCCACCAGTGAAGGACCCGGGACAGGGGGCGCACGCCAGCCCCAGCATTTT
CATSEGPGTGGARQPQHF
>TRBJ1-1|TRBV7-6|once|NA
TGTGCCAGCAGCTTAGGGGGCGGAGACACTGAAGCTTTCTTT
CASSLGGGDTEAFF
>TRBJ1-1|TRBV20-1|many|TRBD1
TGCAGTGCTGTGGGACAGTTGAACACTGAAGCTTTCTTT
CSAVGQLNTEAFF
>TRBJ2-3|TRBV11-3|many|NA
TGTGCCAGCAGCTCGCGAGGGGCCCCAGATACGCAGTATTTT
CASSSRGAPDTQYF
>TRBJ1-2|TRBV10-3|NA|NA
TGTGCCAGCAGTTCCTCTTTGACAGCAAGTCATGGCTACACCTTC
CASSSSLTASHGYTF
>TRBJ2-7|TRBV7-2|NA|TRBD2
TGTGCCAGCAGCCAGGGACTAGGTCCCCAATACGAGCAGTACTTC
CASSQGLGPQYEQYF
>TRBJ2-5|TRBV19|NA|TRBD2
TGTGCCAGTAGTATAGGCGGGGGGGAGGAGACCCAGTACTTC
CASSIGGGEETQYF
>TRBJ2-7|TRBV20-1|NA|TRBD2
TGCAGTGCTCTGGCTAGCGGGAGTTGGTCCTACGAGCAGTACTTC
CSALASGSWSYEQYF
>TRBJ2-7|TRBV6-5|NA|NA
TGTGCCAGCAGTTGCTCAAGACGGCTGTCCTACGAGCAGTACTTC
CASSCSRRLSYEQYF
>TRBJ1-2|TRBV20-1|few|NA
TGCAGTGCCCAACTGTATGGCTACACCTTC
CSAQLYGYTF
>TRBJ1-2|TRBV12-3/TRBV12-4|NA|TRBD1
TGTGCCACCTCGACAGGGGATGGCTACACCTTC
CATSTGDGYTF
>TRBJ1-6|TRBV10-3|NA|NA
TGTGCCATCAGTGATGGCAGCCCAATCTATAATTCACCCCTCCACTTT
CAISDGSPIYNSPLHF
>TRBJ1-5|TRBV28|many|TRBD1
TGTGCCAGCAGTTGGGGACAGGGCAGCAATCAGCCCCAGCATTTT
CASSWGQGSNQPQHF
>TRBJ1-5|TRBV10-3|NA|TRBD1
TGTGCCATCAGAGGACCGGGACAGGGGGGTCGTCAGCCCCAGCATTTT
CAIRGPGQGGRQPQHF
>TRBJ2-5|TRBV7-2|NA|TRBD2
TGTGCCAGCGGCTCTAGGGCGGGAGCAGAGACCCAGTACTTC
CASGSRAGAETQYF
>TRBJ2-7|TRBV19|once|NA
TGTGCCAGTAGTATATCCGTGTCGGGTCTCCTCTGCGAGCAGTACTTC
CASSISVSGLLCEQYF
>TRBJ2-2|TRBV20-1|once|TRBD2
TGCAGTGCAAGAAGGCTAGCGGGAGAGTCCACCGGGGAGCTGTTTTTT
CSARRLAGESTGELFF
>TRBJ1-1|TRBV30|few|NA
TGTGCCTGGGGGGGGGACTTGAACACTGAAGCTTTCTTT
CAWGGDLNTEAFF
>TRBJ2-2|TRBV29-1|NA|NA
TGCAGCGTCGCCGGGACTGGGAACACCGGGGAGCTGTTTTTT
CSVAGTGNTGELFF
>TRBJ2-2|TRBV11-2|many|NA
TGTGCCAGCAGCCTCACGGGGCCGACCGGTACCGGGGAGCTGTTTTTT
CASSLTGPTGTGELFF
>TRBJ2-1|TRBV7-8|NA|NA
TGTGCCAGCAGCATACAGGGCCAATCTTACAGTGAGCAGTTCTTC
CASSIQGQSYSEQFF
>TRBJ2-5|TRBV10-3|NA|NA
TGTGCCATCAGTGAGTGGAGCGAAGAGACCCAGTACTTC
CAISEWSEETQYF
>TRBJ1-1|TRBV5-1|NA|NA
TGCGCCAGCAGCCTCTCGGACAGAGAGTTTGCTGAAGCTTTCTTT
CASSLSDREFAEAFF
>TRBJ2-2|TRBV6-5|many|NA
TGTGCCAGCAGTCCCGGACAGGACTACGCGAACACCGGGGAGCTGTTTTTT
CASSPGQDYANTGELFF
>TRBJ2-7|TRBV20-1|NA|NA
TGCGGTGCACGGGTTACCTACGGGCAGTACTTC
CGARVTYGQYF
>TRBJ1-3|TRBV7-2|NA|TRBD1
TGTGCCAGCAGCTCGTCTTACAGGGGGCGACCTGGAAACACCATATATTTT
CASSSSYRGRPGNTIYF
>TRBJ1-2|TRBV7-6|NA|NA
TGTGCCAGCAGCCAGGACCATGGCTACACCTTC
CASSQDHGYTF
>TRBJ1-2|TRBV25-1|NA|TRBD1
TGTGCCAGCATCCACGGACAGGGGTATAACTATGGCTACACCTTC
CASIHGQGYNYGYTF
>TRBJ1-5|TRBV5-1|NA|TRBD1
TGCGCCAGCAGCTTGGGGGACAGGGGTCATATTCGGCATTTT
CASSLGDRGHIRHF
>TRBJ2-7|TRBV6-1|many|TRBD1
TGTGCCAGCAGGGACAGGGGGGTACTCTCCTACGAGCAGTACTTC
CASRDRGVLSYEQYF
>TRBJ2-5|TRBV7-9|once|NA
TGTGCTAGCAGCTACAGGGTTGGCGGGGAGACCCAGTACTTC
CASSYRVGGETQYF
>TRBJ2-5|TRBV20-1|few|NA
TGCAGTGCTCCCGACTCACTAGGGGCCCAGTACTTC
CSAPDSLGAQYF
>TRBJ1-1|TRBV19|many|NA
TGTGCCAGTAGTATATCGGTGAACACTGAAGCTTTCTTT
CASSISVNTEAFF
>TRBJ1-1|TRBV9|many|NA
TGTGCCAGCAGCGTAGCAAAGCAGGGAAGGACTGAAGCTTTCTTT
CASSVAKQGRTEAFF
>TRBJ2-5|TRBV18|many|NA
TGTGCCAGCTCACCACGCGGACAAGGCAGGCTCGGGACCCAGTACTTC
CASSPRGQGRLGTQYF
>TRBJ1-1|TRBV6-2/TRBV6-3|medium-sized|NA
TGTGCCAGCAGTTTCCAGGGTCGGGCGGGCACTGAAGCTTTCTTT
CASSFQGRAGTEAFF
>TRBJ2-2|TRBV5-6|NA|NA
TGTGCCAGCAGCATGGTTCAGGCGATGGGCACCGGGGAGCTGCTTTTT
CASSMVQAMGTGELLF
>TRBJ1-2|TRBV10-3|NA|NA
TGTGCCATCAGTGAGTCCCAGGGCAGCGGCTACACCTTC
CAISESQGSGYTF
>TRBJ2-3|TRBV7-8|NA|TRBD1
TGTGCCAGCAGTCCCGGGACAGGGAGCACAGATACGCAGTATTTT
CASSPGTGSTDTQYF
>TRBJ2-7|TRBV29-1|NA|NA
TGCAGCGTAGATGGGGGAAACTACGAGCAGTACTTC
CSVDGGNYEQYF
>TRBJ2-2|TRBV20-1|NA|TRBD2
TGCAGTGCCAGGATGACTAGCGGGAGCGCCGGGGAGCTGTTTTTT
CSARMTSGSAGELFF
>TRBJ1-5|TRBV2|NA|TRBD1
TGTGCCAGCAGTGAGACAGGGGTGGCTCAGCCCCAGCATTTT
CASSETGVAQPQHF
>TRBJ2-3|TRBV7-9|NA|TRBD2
TGTGCCAGCTCACCGACCACTAGCGGGCCAGGGGATACGCAGTATTTT
CASSPTTSGPGDTQYF
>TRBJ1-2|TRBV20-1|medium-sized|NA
TGCAGTGCTAGACGAAGGGGATCGGACTATGGCTACACCTTC
CSARRRGSDYGYTF
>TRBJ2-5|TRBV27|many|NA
TGTGCCAGCAACCTCTGGGGGCAAGAGACCCAGTACTTC
CASNLWGQETQYF
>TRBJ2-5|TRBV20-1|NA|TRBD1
TGCAGTGCTAGAGCGAGGACAGGGCTTGCGGTGACCCAGTACTTC
CSARARTGLAVTQYF
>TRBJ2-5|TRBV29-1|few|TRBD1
TGCAGCGTGGGGACAGGGCTTGCAGAGACCCAGTACTTC
CSVGTGLAETQYF
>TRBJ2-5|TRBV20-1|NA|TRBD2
TGCAGTGCTTACGGACTAGCGGGTGTAATAAGAGAGACCCAGTACTTC
CSAYGLAGVIRETQYF